The TCR beta chain under discussion was sequenced for a study of blood T cell repertoires in COVID-19. Cohorts were based on clinical histories the participants reported. Per the authors' pipeline: Estimated nucleated cell counts came from reference gene primer amplification. Profiling relied on immunoSEQ multiplex PCR, and the TCRdb table lists in-frame clones only, not all of them. V and J calls and clone size are copied from that table; D and trimming were computed from the DNA. The sample shows nearly 200,000 clones, around 89% of them seen only once. V was pared by 5 bases and J by 3 bases, with 11 bases between. Germline values: CDR1 ENHRY, CDR2 SYGVKD. This CDR3 spans 14 amino acids. This clone appeared a single time.

The chain recombines TRBV10-3 with TRBJ1-3; unclear D gene. This TCR came from a woman under 30 who had recovered from COVID-19. The specimen was PBMCs or T cells enriched from blood (not recorded which). The CDR3 sequence is CAISFLGVGNTIYF. In nucleotides, the CDR3 is TGTGCCATCAGTTTTCTCGGGGTTGGAAACACCATATATTTT.